This T cell receptor (beta chain) appears in the sequencing data of a study of shared clonotypes between healthy human individuals. Donors comprised healthy HIV-negative adults lacking recent acute infections or vaccinations. Points on this clone: No antigen is known for it.

CDR3 size: 17 residues. V shed 1 base, J shed 5 bases, and the junction held 12 bases outside the gene matches. Germline CDR1 is SGHRS and CDR2 is YFSETQ. Measured with immunoSEQ multiplex PCR; TCRdb has only the in-frame clones, and not every one. The top ten clones hold around 0.058% of a sample with hundreds of thousands of clones, roughly 97% of them seen once. Findings and limits, study-wide: Generation probabilities of non-shared clonotypes were lower (relative to those shared by all four donors).

Sequencing was carried out using naive CD4+ T cells sorted from blood. The sample's subset: CD45RA+ positively selected. This chain links TRBV5-1 with TRBJ2-1, with TRBD1 matching over 7 bases. This TCR derives from a young woman in good health. The CDR3 DNA sequence: TGCGCCAGCAGCTTGTATGGACAGGAGGTAAAAAACAATGAGCAGTTCTTC. Protein product: CASSLYGQEVKNNEQFF.